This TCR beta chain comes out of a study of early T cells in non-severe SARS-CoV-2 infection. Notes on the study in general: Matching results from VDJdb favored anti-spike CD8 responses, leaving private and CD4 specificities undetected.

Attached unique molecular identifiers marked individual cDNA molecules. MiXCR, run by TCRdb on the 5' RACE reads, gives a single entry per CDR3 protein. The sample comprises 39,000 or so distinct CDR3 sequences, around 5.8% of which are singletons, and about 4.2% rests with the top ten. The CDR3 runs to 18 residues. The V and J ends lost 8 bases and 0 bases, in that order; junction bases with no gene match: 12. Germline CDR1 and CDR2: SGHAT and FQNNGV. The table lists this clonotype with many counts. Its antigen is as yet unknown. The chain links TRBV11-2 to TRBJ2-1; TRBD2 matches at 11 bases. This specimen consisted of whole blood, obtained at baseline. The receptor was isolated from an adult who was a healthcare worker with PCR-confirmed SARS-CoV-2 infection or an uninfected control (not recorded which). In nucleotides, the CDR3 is TGTGCCAGCGAGGGGGGACTAGCGGACTCAAGCTCCTACAATGAGCAGTTCTTC. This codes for CASEGGLADSSSYNEQFF. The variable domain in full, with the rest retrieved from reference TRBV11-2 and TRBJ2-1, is EAGVAQSPRYKIIEKRQSVAFWCNPISGHATLYWYQQILGQGPKLLIQFQNNGVVDDSQLPKDRFSAERLKGVDSTLKIQPAKLEDSAVYLCASEGGLADSSSYNEQFFGPGTRLTVL.